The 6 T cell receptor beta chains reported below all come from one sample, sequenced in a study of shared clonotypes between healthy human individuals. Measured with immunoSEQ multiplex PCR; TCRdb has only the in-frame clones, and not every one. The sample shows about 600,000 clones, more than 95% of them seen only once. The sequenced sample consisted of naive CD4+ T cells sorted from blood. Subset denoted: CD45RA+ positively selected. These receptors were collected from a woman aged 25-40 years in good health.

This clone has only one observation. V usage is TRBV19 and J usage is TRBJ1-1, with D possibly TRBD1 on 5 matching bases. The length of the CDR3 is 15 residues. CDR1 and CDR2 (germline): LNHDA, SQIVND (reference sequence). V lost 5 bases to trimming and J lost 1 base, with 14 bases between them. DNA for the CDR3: TGTGCCAGTAGTTCGGGGAGTACAGGGAACACTGAAGCTTTCTTT. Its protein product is CASSSGSTGNTEAFF.

The chain's CDR3 is CASTLDREQYF. CDR3 nucleotides: TGCGCCAGCACCTTAGATCGCGAGCAGTACTTC. This sequence joins TRBV5-1 and TRBJ2-7; D gene unclear. The V gene's germline CDR1 is SGHRS and CDR2 YFSETQ. The CDR3 is made up of 11 amino acids. Trimming shortened V by 6 bases and J by 6 bases, and 10 bases separated the two germline ends.

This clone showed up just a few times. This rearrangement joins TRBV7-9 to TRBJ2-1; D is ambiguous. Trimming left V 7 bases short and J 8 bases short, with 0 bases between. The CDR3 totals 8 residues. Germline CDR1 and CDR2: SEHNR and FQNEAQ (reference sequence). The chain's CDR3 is CASNEQFF. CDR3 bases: TGTGCCAGCAATGAGCAGTTCTTC.

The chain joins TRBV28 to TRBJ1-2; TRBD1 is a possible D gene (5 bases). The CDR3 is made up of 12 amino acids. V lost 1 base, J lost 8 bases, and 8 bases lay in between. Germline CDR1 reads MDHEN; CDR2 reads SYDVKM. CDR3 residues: CASSLLGDGYTF. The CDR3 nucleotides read TGTGCCAGCAGTTTATTGGGGGACGGCTACACCTTC.

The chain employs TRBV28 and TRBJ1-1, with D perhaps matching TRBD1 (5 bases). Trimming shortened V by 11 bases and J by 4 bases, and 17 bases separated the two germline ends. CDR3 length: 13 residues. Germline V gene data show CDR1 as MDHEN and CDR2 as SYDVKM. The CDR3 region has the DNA TGTGCCTCAGGGATCGGGGTGTTCACTGAAGCTTTCTTT. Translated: CASGIGVFTEAFF.

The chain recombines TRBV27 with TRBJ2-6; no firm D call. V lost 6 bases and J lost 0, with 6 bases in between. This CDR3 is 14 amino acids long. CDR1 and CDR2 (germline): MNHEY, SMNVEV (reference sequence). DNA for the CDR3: TGTGCCAGCAGGGCGAACTCTGGGGCCAACGTCCTGACTTTC. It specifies CASRANSGANVLTF.